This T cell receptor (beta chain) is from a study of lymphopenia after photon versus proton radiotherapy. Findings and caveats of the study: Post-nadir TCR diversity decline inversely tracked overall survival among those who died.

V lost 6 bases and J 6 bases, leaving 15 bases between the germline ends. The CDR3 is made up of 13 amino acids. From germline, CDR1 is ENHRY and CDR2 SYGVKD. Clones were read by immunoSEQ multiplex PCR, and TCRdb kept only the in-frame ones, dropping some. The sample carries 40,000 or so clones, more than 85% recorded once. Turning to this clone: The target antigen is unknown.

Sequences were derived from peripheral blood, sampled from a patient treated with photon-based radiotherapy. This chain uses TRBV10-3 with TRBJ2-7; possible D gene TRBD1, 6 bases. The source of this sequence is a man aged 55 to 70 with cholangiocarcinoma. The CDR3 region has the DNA TGTGCCATCAGAAGACAGGAGAGTGGCGAGCAGTACTTC. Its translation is CAIRRQESGEQYF.